What follows describes a single T cell receptor beta chain. These data come from a study of T cells in tumors after PD-1 blockade. For the study at large: Prior checkpoint blockade, systemic immunosuppressant use, or anti-cancer therapy within 4 weeks excluded patients.

Sequencing used immunoSEQ multiplex PCR; TCRdb keeps in-frame clones, though not all of them. The sample lists about 59,000 clones; about 82% were seen once. J lost 2 bases, V lost 4 bases, and 5 bases had no gene match. The CDR3 spans 16 residues. Germline V gene lookup returns CDR1 MRHNA and CDR2 SNTAGT. This receptor was taken from a human donor with basal cell carcinoma. The input for sequencing was PBMCs, taken before anti-PD-1 treatment. The rearrangement uses TRBV6-4 and TRBJ2-3, with TRBD2 identical over 11 bases. The CDR3 region is CASSVLAGEATDTQYF. Here the CDR3 DNA reads TGTGCCAGCAGTGTACTAGCGGGGGAAGCCACAGATACGCAGTATTTT.